This T cell receptor beta chain was observed in a study of shared clonotypes between healthy human individuals. Sequencing used immunoSEQ multiplex PCR; TCRdb keeps in-frame clones, though not all of them. The sample holds around 1.4 million clones, approximately 98.5% seen once. Trimming removed 1 base from V and 0 bases from J, with 16 bases in between. The length of the CDR3 is 18 residues. The sequence came from a man under 40 in good health. The J gene is TRBJ2-2, the V gene TRBV5-3; D not resolved. TRBV5-3 is an ORF, with its function uncertain. Sequencing used naive CD4+ T cells sorted from blood. Described subset: CD45RA+ positively selected. Here the CDR3 DNA reads TGTGCCAGAAGCTTGAATCTTAGTGAGGCCGCGAACACCGGGGAGCTGTTTTTT. Its protein product is CARSLNLSEAANTGELFF.